This TCR beta chain was found in a study of Ad26.COV2.S vaccination and SARS-CoV-2 variants. Study as a whole: Doses of Ad26.COV2.S were injected into muscle once or twice, 56 days apart.

The sample's treatment: around 19 received Ad26.COV2.S at low or high dose, single or two shots; a few received placebo; per-sample allocation not given. Collection of the samples took place on day 63 after the first injection of vaccine or placebo. The shot given was an Ad26 vector that makes Wuhan-strain SARS-CoV-2 spike. Study conclusions and caveats: Comparability of non-spike TCR breadth was observed across vaccine and placebo recipients.

This table comes from immunoSEQ multiplex PCR, and its TCRdb copy is limited to in-frame clones, with some not included. This table has hundreds of thousands of clones, about 89% appearing once. Trimming stripped 5 bases from V and 4 bases from J, with 18 bases between. The CDR3 totals 15 residues. CDR1 SSHAT and CDR2 FNYEAQ come from the germline V gene (reference sequence). Notes on this clone: Its antigen is undetermined.

This rearrangement joins TRBV7-7 to TRBJ2-7; D gene ambiguous. This receptor was taken from a person aged 18-65 years who received the Ad26.COV2.S COVID-19 vaccine or a placebo. Sample: peripheral blood, taken in a trial of Ad26.COV2.S vaccine versus placebo. CDR3 region: CASSPGPPTNYEQYF. The CDR3 DNA is TGTGCCAGCAGCCCTGGACCTCCCACTAATTACGAGCAGTACTTC. Looking up the rest from reference TRBV7-7 and TRBJ2-7 gives the full variable domain: GAGVSQSPRYKVTKRGQDVTLRCDPISSHATLYWYQQALGQGPEFLTYFNYEAQPDKSGLPSDRFSAERPEGSISTLTIQRTEQRDSAMYRCASSPGPPTNYEQYFGPGTRLTVT.